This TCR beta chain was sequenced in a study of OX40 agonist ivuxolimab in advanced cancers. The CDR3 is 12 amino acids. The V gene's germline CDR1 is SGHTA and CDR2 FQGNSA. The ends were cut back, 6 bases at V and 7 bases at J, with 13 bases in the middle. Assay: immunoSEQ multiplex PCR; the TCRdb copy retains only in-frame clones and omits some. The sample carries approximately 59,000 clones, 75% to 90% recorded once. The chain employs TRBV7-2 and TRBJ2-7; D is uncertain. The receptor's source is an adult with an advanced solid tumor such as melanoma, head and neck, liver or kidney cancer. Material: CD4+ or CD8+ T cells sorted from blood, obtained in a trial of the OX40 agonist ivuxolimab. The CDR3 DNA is TGTGCCAGCAGTTTAAGGTATAGGGAGCAGTACTTC. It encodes CASSLRYREQYF.